Sequencing of this TCR beta chain was carried out in a study of human T cells and chemical hapten exposure. General observations from the study: Expanded TCRs grouped into significantly more large CDR3 similarity clusters than controls produced.

TCRdb re-called the RACE reads through MiXCR, storing one row per CDR3 protein. The sample consists of some 170,000 distinct CDR3 sequences, approximately 20% of them appearing once. The time point is: patch test 1, 2 weeks after DPC sensitization. Treatment given: therapeutic diphenylcyclopropenone sensitization with weekly scalp DPC. Blood draws came first, before each patch test. It was unfractionated whole blood from which total RNA was extracted. The CDR3 loop spans 15 amino acids. The V segment lost 3 bases and the J segment 4 bases; nucleotides outside the gene matches: 7. About this clonotype itself: What it binds is not known.

This sequence joins TRBV12-3 or TRBV12-4 and TRBJ2-7, with 9 bases aligning to TRBD1. The TCR was taken from a woman aged 45-65 years with alopecia areata. Some clones in this sample may be carry-over from other donors' samples. Here the sequenced sample was whole blood, taken in connection with sensitization to the hapten diphenylcyclopropenone (DPC). The CDR3 DNA sequence: TGTGCCAGCAGTTTTCGCCCGACAGGGGGATACGAGCAGTACTTC. It codes for CASSFRPTGGYEQYF.